These 5 T cell receptor beta chains share one sample of origin, sequenced in a study of T-cell memory formation after mild COVID-19. Via MiXCR, TCRdb re-called the 5' RACE reads, giving one row per CDR3 protein. This sample has roughly 28,000 distinct CDR3 sequences, with 10% to 15% found just once. Sequencing used PBMCs or a T cell subset sorted from them (not recorded which). These TCRs come from an adult woman who had mild COVID-19 (a few samples of this study predate the infection). Cell type and time point are not known.

This clonotype occurred many times. The CDR3 DNA follows: TGTGCCATCAGTGCGCCCCCGGGGCTCGGAAACACCATATATTTT. Translating gives CAISAPPGLGNTIYF. The chain has TRBV10-3 and TRBJ1-3, with D perhaps matching TRBD1 (5 bases). The germline CDR1 and CDR2 sequences are ENHRY and SYGVKD. Deletions cut 4 bases from V and 4 bases from J, with 14 bases between. This CDR3 is 15 amino acids long.

This clonotype was seen more than once but under ten times. V usage is TRBV4-1 and J usage is TRBJ2-3, with 8 bases matching TRBD1. Per the germline V gene, CDR1 is MGHRA and CDR2 is YSYEKL. V was clipped by 4 bases and J by 11 bases; unmatched bases: 14. This CDR3 is 15 amino acids long. The DNA for the CDR3 is TGCGCCAGCAGCCGCGCAGGACAGGGACCACGAGGGCAGTATTTT. Protein product: CASSRAGQGPRGQYF.

This clonotype was seen repeatedly, ten times or more. This chain connects TRBV7-2 to TRBJ2-7; 9 bases are shared with TRBD2. The CDR3 runs 16 residues. Germline-derived CDR1 and CDR2 are SGHTA and FQGNSA. With 5 bases clipped from V and 4 bases from J, the junction kept 12 bases outside the gene matches. This CDR3 is CASSEGGGRALYEQYF. CDR3 nucleotides: TGTGCCAGCAGCGAAGGGGGCGGGAGGGCCTTGTACGAGCAGTACTTC.

This clonotype was seen repeatedly, ten times or more. The gene calls are TRBV28 and TRBJ2-1; the match to TRBD1 covers 9 bases. V trimming: 6 bases; J trimming: 10 bases; junction bases outside the gene matches: 10. Per germline, CDR1 MDHEN and CDR2 SYDVKM. The length of the CDR3 is 14 residues. The CDR3 DNA sequence: TGTGCCAGCAGCCCCGGGACAGGGTTTTTCGAGCAGTTCTTC. It yields the protein CASSPGTGFFEQFF.

The table lists this clonotype with many counts. The V gene is TRBV12-5, the J gene TRBJ2-2; 7 bases map to TRBD1. V was clipped by 5 bases and J by 2 bases; unmatched bases: 2. This CDR3 is 14 amino acids long. From germline, CDR1 is LGHNT and CDR2 FRNRAP. In DNA form, the CDR3 reads TGTGCTAGTGGTCGGGACAGAAACACCGGGGAGCTGTTTTTT. This codes for CASGRDRNTGELFF.